This TCR beta chain was captured by sequencing in a study of regulatory T cells in long-lasting Graves disease. Background on the study: For under 3 months, newly diagnosed Graves' patients had been taking antithyroid drugs.

Trimming took 5 bases from V and 9 from J, leaving 17 bases between them. CDR3 length: 14 residues. Germline CDR1 SGHTA, CDR2 FQGNSA. This clonotype was found many times. Arm-PCR of CDR3 regions and iRepertoire HTBI primers were used to build TCR beta libraries. In TCRdb, the multiplex PCR reads were re-called with MiXCR into one record per CDR3 protein. This table has about 500,000 distinct CDR3 sequences, around 12% appearing once. Indicated time point: newly diagnosed GD, antithyroid drugs for less than 3 months. PBMCs provided the RNA from which the TCR library was made. Investigators report Graves' disease was diagnosed under American Thyroid Association guidelines. In addition, the sample was reused for a study of T cells in Graves' hyperthyroidism and ophthalmopathy. According to that study: Clonotypes that were expanded in thyroid above 0.001 mostly appeared in blood too.

The sequence derives from a woman between 25 and 40 years old with Graves disease. This chain links TRBV7-2 with TRBJ2-1, with D perhaps TRBD2 (6 bases). The specimen was peripheral blood mononuclear cells (PBMCs), collected at new diagnosis, from a patient treated with antithyroid drugs. DNA of the CDR3: TGTGCCAGCAGCATCCTCCGGGAGCGAAGTGAGCAGTTCTTC. Its protein is CASSILRERSEQFF.